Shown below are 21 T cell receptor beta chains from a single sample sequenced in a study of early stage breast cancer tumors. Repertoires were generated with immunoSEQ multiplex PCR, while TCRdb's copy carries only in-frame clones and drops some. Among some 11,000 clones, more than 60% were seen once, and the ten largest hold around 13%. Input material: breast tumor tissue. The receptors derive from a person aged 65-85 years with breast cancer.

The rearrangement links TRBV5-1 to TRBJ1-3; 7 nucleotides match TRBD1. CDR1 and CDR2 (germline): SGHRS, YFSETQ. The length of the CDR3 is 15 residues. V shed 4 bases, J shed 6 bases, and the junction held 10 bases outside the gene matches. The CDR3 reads CASSPTMDRLNTIYF. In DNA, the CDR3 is TGCGCCAGCAGCCCCACGATGGACAGGTTAAACACCATATATTTT.

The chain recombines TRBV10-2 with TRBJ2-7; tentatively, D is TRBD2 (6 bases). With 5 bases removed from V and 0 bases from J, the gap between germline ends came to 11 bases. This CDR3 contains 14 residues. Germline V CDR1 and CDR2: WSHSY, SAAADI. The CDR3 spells CASSNGRISYEQYF. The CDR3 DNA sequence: TGCGCCAGCAGTAACGGGAGAATCTCCTACGAGCAGTACTTC.

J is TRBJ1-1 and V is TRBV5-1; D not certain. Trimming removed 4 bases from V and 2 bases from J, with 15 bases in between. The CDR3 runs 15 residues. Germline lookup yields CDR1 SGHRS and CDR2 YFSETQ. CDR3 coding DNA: TGCGCCAGCAGCAGGTCAGGTGAATACAACACTGAAGCTTTCTTT. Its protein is CASSRSGEYNTEAFF.

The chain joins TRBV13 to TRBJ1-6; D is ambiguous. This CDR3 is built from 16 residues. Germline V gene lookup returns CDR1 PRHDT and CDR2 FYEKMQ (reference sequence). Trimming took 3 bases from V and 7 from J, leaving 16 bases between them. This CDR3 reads CASSLGGDVFNSPLHF. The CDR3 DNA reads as TGTGCCAGCAGCTTGGGTGGAGACGTATTCAATTCACCCCTCCACTTT.

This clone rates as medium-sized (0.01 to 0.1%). The CDR3 DNA follows: TGTGCCAGCAGCTGGGGTCCGGTGGACAGAAAAACGGGTAATGAAAAACTGTTTTTT. This encodes CASSWGPVDRKTGNEKLFF. The rearrangement links TRBV7-9 to TRBJ1-4; a weak D match, TRBD1 (6 bases). Germline V gene lookup returns CDR1 SEHNR and CDR2 FQNEAQ (reference sequence). The germline V and J ends were trimmed by 4 bases and 4 bases, with 25 bases remaining between them. The CDR3 spans 19 residues. The full variable domain, with the rest looked up from reference TRBV7-9 and TRBJ1-4, is DTGVSQNPRHKITKRGQNVTFRCDPISEHNRLYWYRQTLGQGPEFLTYFQNEAQLEKSRLLSDRFSAERPKGSFSTLEIQRTEQGDSAMYLCASSWGPVDRKTGNEKLFFGSGTQLSVL.

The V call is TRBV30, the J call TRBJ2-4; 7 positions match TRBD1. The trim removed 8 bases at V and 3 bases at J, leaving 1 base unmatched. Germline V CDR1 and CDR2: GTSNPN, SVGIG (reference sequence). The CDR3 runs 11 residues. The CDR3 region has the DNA TGTGCCGGGACAGTCAAAAACATTCAGTACTTC. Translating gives CAGTVKNIQYF.

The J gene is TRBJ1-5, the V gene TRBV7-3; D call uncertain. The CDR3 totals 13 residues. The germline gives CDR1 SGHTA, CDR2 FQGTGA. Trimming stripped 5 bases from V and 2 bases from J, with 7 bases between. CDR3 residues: CASSREGNQPQHF. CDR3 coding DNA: TGTGCCAGCAGCCGCGAGGGCAATCAGCCCCAGCATTTT.

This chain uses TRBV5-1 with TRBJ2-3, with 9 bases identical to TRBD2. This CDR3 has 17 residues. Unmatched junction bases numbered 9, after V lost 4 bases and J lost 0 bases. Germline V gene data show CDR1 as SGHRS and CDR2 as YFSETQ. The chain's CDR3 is CASSPEGSGGSTDTQYF. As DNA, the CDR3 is TGCGCCAGCAGCCCGGAGGGTAGCGGGGGTAGCACAGATACGCAGTATTTT.

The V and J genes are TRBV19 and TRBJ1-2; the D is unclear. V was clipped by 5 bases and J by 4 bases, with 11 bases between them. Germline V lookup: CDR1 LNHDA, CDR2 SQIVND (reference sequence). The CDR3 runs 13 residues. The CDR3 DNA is TGTGCCAGTAGTCCTGCACGGAGCTATGGCTACACCTTC. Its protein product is CASSPARSYGYTF.

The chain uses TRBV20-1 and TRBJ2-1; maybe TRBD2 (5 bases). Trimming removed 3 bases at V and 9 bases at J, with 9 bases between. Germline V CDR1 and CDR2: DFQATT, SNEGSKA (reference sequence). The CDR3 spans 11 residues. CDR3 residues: CSARPRGEQFF. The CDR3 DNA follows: TGCAGTGCTAGGCCCCGGGGTGAGCAGTTCTTC.

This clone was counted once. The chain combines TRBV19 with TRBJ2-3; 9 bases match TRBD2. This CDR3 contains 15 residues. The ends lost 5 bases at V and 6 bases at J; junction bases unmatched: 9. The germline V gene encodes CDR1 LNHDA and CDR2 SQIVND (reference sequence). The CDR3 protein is CASSSTSGLTDTQYF. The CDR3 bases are TGTGCCAGTAGTTCGACTAGCGGACTTACGGATACGCAGTATTTT.

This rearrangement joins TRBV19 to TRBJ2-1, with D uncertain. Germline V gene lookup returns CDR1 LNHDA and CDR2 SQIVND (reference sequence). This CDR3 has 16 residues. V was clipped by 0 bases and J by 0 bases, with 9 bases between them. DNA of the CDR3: TGTGCCAGTAGTATAGATTCGGTCCTCTCCTACAATGAGCAGTTCTTC. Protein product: CASSIDSVLSYNEQFF.

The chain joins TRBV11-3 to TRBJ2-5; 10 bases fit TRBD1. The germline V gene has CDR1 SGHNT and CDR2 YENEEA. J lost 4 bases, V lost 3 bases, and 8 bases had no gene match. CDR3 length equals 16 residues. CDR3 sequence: CASSFSGTGESETQYF. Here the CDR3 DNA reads TGTGCCAGCAGCTTCTCCGGGACAGGGGAATCAGAGACCCAGTACTTC.

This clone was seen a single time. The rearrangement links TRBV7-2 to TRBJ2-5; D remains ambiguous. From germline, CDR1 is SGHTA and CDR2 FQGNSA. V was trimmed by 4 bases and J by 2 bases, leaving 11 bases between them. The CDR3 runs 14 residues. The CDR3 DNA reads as TGTGCCAGCAGCTCGAACACGTTTCAAGAGACCCAGTACTTC. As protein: CASSSNTFQETQYF.

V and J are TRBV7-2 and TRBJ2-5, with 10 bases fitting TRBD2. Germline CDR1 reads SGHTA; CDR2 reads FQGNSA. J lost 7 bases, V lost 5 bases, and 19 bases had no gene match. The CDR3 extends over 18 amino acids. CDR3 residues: CASSPTPLAGAGRGTQYF. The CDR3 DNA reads TGTGCCAGCAGCCCCACCCCCCTAGCGGGGGCCGGGAGGGGGACCCAGTACTTC.

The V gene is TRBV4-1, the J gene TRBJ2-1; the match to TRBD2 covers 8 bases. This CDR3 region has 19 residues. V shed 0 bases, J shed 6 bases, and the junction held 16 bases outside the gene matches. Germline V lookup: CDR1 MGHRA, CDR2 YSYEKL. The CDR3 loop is CASSQDWGYGTRLGNEQFF. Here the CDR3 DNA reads TGCGCCAGCAGCCAAGATTGGGGGTACGGGACTAGATTGGGCAATGAGCAGTTCTTC.

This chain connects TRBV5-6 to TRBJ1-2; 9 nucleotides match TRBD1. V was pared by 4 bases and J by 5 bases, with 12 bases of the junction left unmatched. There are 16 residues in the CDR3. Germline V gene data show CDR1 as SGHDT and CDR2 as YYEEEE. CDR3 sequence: CASSVPGQGLEYGYTF. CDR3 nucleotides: TGTGCCAGCAGCGTTCCGGGACAGGGATTAGAGTATGGCTACACCTTC.

The DNA of the CDR3 is TGTGCCAGCAGCTTAGGACAGGGGGAAAATCAGCCCCAGCATTTT. Translated: CASSLGQGENQPQHF. The V and J genes are TRBV7-2 and TRBJ1-5, with 9 bases aligning to TRBD1. The CDR3 is made up of 15 amino acids. Trimming removed 1 base from V and 4 bases from J; junction bases left unmatched: 2. The germline V gene encodes CDR1 SGHTA and CDR2 FQGNSA.

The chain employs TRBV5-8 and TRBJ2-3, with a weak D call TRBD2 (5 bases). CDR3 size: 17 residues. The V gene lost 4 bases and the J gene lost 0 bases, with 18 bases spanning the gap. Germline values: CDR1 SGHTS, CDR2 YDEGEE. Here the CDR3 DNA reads TGTGCCAGCAGCCGCGTCGGTAGCGCTTCTAGCACAGATACGCAGTATTTT. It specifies CASSRVGSASSTDTQYF.

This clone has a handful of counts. Here the CDR3 DNA reads TGTGCCAGCAGTTTATCGACAGACTCCTATGGCTACACCTTC. Protein sequence: CASSLSTDSYGYTF. The chain has TRBV27 and TRBJ1-2; the D gene is possibly TRBD1 (5 bases). V gave up 0 bases and J gave up 4 bases, with 9 bases separating them. Looked up from germline, CDR1 is MNHEY and CDR2 is SMNVEV (reference sequence). CDR3 size: 14 residues.

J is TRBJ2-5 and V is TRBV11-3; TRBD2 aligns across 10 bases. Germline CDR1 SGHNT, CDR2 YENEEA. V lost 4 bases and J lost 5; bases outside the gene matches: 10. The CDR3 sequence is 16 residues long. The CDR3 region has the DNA TGTGCCAGCAGCTGGGGAGAACTAGCGGGGCTCGAGACCCAGTACTTC. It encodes CASSWGELAGLETQYF.